Described below is a single T cell receptor (beta chain) sequence and its context. The antigen is undetermined. The method for making cDNA was 5'RACE, and it used 10-nucleotide random UMIs. TCRdb reprocessed the 5' RACE reads with MiXCR, giving one entry per CDR3 protein. The table lists under 85,000 distinct CDR3 sequences, around 14% of them singletons. Libraries used 2 million unsorted PBMCs kept frozen in RNAlater. The sample is drawn from a study of neurological immune-mediated disorders. Trimming took 3 bases from V and 6 from J, leaving 14 bases between them. CDR3 length equals 14 residues. Per germline, CDR1 SGHTA and CDR2 FQGTGA. Findings of the study overall: The highest TCR clonal expansion occurred in HTLV-1-associated myelopathy; multiple sclerosis fell below healthy controls. Sharing of CDR3 amino acid sequences among expanded clones across subjects was absent, suggesting private repertoires in all groups.

Source material: PBMCs. This TCR derives from a woman in her forties or fifties in good health. The chain combines TRBV7-3 with TRBJ2-5, with D possibly matching TRBD2 (6 bases). The CDR3 reads CASSLGGGPQTQYF. Here the CDR3 DNA reads TGTGCCAGCAGCTTGGGCGGAGGGCCCCAGACCCAGTACTTC.